These 19 T cell receptor beta chains were all obtained from the same sample, sequenced in a study of vaccination and CD4 T cells after COVID-19. These receptors have no known antigen. With the Oncomine TCR Beta short-read assay, DNA from cultured CD4+ T cells was sequenced. TCRdb called the PCR reads again in MiXCR, with one record for every CDR3 protein. This sample has some 15,000 distinct CDR3 sequences, with 63% found just once. The treatment is: approximately 11-day PBMC culture with coronavirus spike peptide pools or control peptides (ViraFEST assay). The material sequenced was CD4+ T cells from blood, cultured in vitro. These receptors all come from a human donor who had recovered from COVID-19.

The chain employs TRBV28 and TRBJ1-3; 11 nucleotides agree with TRBD1. The trim removed 7 bases at V and 7 bases at J, leaving 9 bases unmatched. The V gene's germline CDR1 is MDHEN and CDR2 SYDVKM. This CDR3 is built from 15 residues. This CDR3 reads CASNPGTGGFNTIYF. As DNA, the CDR3 is TGTGCCAGCAACCCCGGGACAGGGGGATTCAACACCATATATTTT.

The chain combines TRBV24-1 with TRBJ2-3; maybe TRBD1 (6 bases). V was shortened by 7 bases and J by 1 base, with 14 bases between the two germline ends. The CDR3 contains 15 residues. The V gene's germline CDR1 is KGHDR and CDR2 SFDVKD. The CDR3 DNA reads as TGTGCCACCAGCGGGACAACGATGGGCACAGATACGCAGTATTTT. Translation: CATSGTTMGTDTQYF.

About this clonotype: Mismatch with germline at one junction end may stem from a read error. This chain uses TRBV11-2 with TRBJ1-2; no firm D call. CDR3 length equals 12 residues. Germline CDR1 reads SGHAT; CDR2 reads FQNNGV. Here the CDR3 reads CASSPGPYAYTF. The CDR3 DNA follows: TGTGCCAGCAGCCCAGGACCCTATGCCTACACCTTC.

The V gene is TRBV6-1, the J gene TRBJ1-2, with TRBD1 matching over 9 bases. The CDR3 is 12 amino acids. Germline assignment: CDR1 MNHNS and CDR2 SASEGT. The junction had 6 bases not matched to a gene; V was cut back by 6 bases and J by 10 bases. In DNA, the CDR3 is TGTGCCAGCAGCACCGGGACAGGGAACTACACCTTC. As protein: CASSTGTGNYTF.

The genes are TRBV5-4 and TRBJ2-7; unclear D gene. The V gene lost 2 bases and the J gene lost 0 bases, with 12 bases spanning the gap. The germline V gene encodes CDR1 SGHNT and CDR2 YYREEE (reference sequence). The CDR3 runs 15 residues. CDR3 in DNA: TGTGCCAGCAGCTTTGGTGGCGGATTCTCCTACGAGCAGTACTTC. Translated, it gives CASSFGGGFSYEQYF.

The chain couples TRBV27 to TRBJ1-2; 8 positions match TRBD1. Germline loops: CDR1 MNHEY, CDR2 SMNVEV (reference sequence). The CDR3 is made up of 17 amino acids. With 7 bases clipped from V and 4 bases from J, the junction kept 17 bases outside the gene matches. In nucleotides, the CDR3 is TGTGCCAGCAAAAGACCTGGGACAGGCTCTCTCCTCTATGGCTACACCTTC. Amino acids: CASKRPGTGSLLYGYTF.

This chain joins TRBV28 and TRBJ2-3; 8 bases are a match to TRBD2. Losses at the gene ends were 6 bases for V and 10 bases for J; bases not matched to a gene: 15. The CDR3 loop spans 15 amino acids. Germline assignment: CDR1 MDHEN and CDR2 SYDVKM. This CDR3 is CASRAGGGGTLPQYF. CDR3 coding DNA: TGTGCCAGCAGGGCAGGTGGCGGGGGGACCCTGCCGCAGTATTTT.

This clonotype appeared once. V and J are TRBV19 and TRBJ2-3; possibly TRBD1 for D (5 bases). CDR3 length: 14 residues. Germline V gene sequence: CDR1 LNHDA, CDR2 SQIVND (reference sequence). V was pared by 7 bases and J by 1 base, with 12 bases between. The CDR3: CASNPGLGTDTQYF. The DNA of the CDR3 is TGTGCCAGTAATCCAGGGCTCGGCACAGATACGCAGTATTTT.

V usage is TRBV24-1 and J usage is TRBJ1-2, with no clear D. From germline, CDR1 is KGHDR and CDR2 SFDVKD. There are 12 residues in the CDR3. The V gene lost 6 bases and the J gene lost 7 bases, with 11 bases spanning the gap. For the CDR3, the DNA is TGTGCCACCAGTTCCACAGAACGTGGCTACACCTTC. This gives the protein CATSSTERGYTF.

The V call is TRBV4-1, the J call TRBJ2-1; D unclear. CDR1 and CDR2 (germline): MGHRA, YSYEKL. The CDR3 totals 15 residues. V was pared by 0 bases and J by 0 bases, with 6 bases between. CDR3 nucleotides: TGCGCCAGCAGCCAAGAGCACTACTCCTACAATGAGCAGTTCTTC. As protein: CASSQEHYSYNEQFF.

This clonotype is a singleton in its sample. The chain recombines TRBV29-1 with TRBJ2-3, with D tentatively TRBD1 (6 bases). Germline assignment: CDR1 SQVTM and CDR2 ANQGSEA. The CDR3 length is 13 residues. V was pared by 6 bases and J by 5 bases, with 15 bases between. The CDR3 sequence: CSVEAGAGDTQYF. DNA for the CDR3: TGCAGCGTGGAGGCAGGGGCGGGAGATACGCAGTATTTT.

This chain uses TRBV27 with TRBJ2-1, with 10 bases that match TRBD1. Germline CDR1 reads MNHEY; CDR2 reads SMNVEV (reference sequence). The J segment lost 6 bases and the V segment lost 7 bases, leaving 12 bases of the junction unmatched. The CDR3 sequence is 16 residues long. CDR3 amino acids: CASTPLGQGGPNEQFF. In DNA, the CDR3 is TGTGCCAGCACCCCCCTCGGACAGGGGGGCCCCAATGAGCAGTTCTTC.

This rearrangement joins TRBV28 to TRBJ2-7; D not resolved. Between the trimmed V and J ends, which lost 0 bases and 2 bases, there was a span of 11 bases. The CDR3 loop spans 15 amino acids. Germline loops: CDR1 MDHEN, CDR2 SYDVKM. The DNA of the CDR3 is TGTGCCAGCAGTTTATGGGCGGTAAACACCTACGAGCAGTACTTC. Encoded protein: CASSLWAVNTYEQYF.

The J gene is TRBJ1-2, the V gene TRBV19; D ambiguous. In germline, CDR1 is LNHDA, CDR2 SQIVND (reference sequence). V was pared by 3 bases and J by 1 base, with 9 bases between. This CDR3 contains 14 residues. This chain's CDR3 is CASSMLSINYGYTF. CDR3 nucleotides: TGTGCCAGTAGTATGCTCAGCATTAACTATGGCTACACCTTC.

This sequence joins TRBV7-6 and TRBJ1-1; no definite D call. In germline, CDR1 is SGHVS, CDR2 FNYEAQ. This CDR3 contains 13 residues. Trimming stripped 2 bases from V and 0 bases from J, with 4 bases between. The CDR3 is CASSLSVNTEAFF. The CDR3 DNA is TGTGCCAGCAGCTTATCCGTGAACACTGAAGCTTTCTTT.

This clonotype was counted a few times. The V and J genes are TRBV6-1 and TRBJ1-1; D possibly corresponds to TRBD1 (6 bases). The CDR3 is made up of 13 amino acids. Per germline, CDR1 MNHNS and CDR2 SASEGT. V was pared by 4 bases and J by 5 bases, with 11 bases between. The CDR3 is CASSVNRETEAFF. The CDR3 DNA is TGTGCCAGCAGTGTTAACAGGGAAACTGAAGCTTTCTTT.

V is TRBV27 and J is TRBJ2-5, with D unresolved. The CDR3 extends over 13 amino acids. Trimming cost V 6 bases and J 3 bases, with 11 bases left between them. Germline CDR1 MNHEY, CDR2 SMNVEV (reference sequence). This CDR3 is CASRAHFKETQYF. DNA for the CDR3: TGTGCCAGCAGGGCTCACTTCAAAGAGACCCAGTACTTC.

The rearrangement joins TRBV6-2 or TRBV6-3 to TRBJ2-1; TRBD2 agrees at 13 bases. CDR3 length: 16 amino acids. V lost 5 bases to trimming and J lost 6 bases; unmatched junction nucleotides: 7. Per germline, CDR1 MNHEY and CDR2 SVGEGT. CDR3: CASSPRLAGGPNEQFF. As DNA, the CDR3 is TGTGCCAGCAGTCCCCGACTAGCGGGAGGTCCCAATGAGCAGTTCTTC.

The V call is TRBV2, the J call TRBJ2-3; D possibly corresponds to TRBD2 (6 bases). Between the trimmed V and J ends, which lost 6 bases and 0 bases, there was a span of 10 bases. CDR1 SNHLY and CDR2 FYNNEI come from the germline V gene. The CDR3 extends over 14 amino acids. CDR3 sequence reads: CASRLALSTDTQYF. The CDR3 bases are TGTGCCAGCAGGCTAGCGTTAAGCACAGATACGCAGTATTTT.